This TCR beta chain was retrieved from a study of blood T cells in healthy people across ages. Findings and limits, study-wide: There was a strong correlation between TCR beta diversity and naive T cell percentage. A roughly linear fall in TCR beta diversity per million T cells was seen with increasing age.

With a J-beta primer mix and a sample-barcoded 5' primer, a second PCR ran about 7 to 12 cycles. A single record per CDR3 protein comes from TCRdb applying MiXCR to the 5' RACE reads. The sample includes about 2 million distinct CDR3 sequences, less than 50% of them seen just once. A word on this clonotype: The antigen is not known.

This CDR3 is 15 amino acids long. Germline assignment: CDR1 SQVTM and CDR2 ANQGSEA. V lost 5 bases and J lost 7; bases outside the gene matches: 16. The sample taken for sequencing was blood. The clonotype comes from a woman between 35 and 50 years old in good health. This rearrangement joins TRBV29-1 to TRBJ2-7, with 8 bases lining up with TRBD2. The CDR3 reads CSVLKRAGGMNEQYF. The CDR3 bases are TGCAGCGTTCTGAAGAGGGCGGGGGGTATGAATGAGCAGTACTTC.